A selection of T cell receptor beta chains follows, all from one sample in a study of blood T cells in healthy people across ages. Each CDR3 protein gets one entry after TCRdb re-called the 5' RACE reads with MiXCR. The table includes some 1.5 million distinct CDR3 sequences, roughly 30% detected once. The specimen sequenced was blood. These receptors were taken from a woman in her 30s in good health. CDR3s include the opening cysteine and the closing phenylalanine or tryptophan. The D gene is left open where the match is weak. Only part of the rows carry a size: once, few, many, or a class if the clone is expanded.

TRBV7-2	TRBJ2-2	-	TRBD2	TGTGCCAGCAGCTCCCGAGGACTAGCGTCGAACACCGGGGAGCTGTTTTTT	CASSSRGLASNTGELFF
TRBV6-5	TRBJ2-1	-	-	TGTGCCAGCAGCCCTGTGGAGAGTCGCACCTACAATGAGCAGTTCTTC	CASSPVESRTYNEQFF
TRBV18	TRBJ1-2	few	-	TGTGCCAGCTCGATCAATGGGGGGCAGGACTATGGCTACACCTTC	CASSINGGQDYGYTF
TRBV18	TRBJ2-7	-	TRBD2	TGTGCCAGCTCACCAAGGCCAGCGGGAGCCGGAGAGCAGTACTTC	CASSPRPAGAGEQYF
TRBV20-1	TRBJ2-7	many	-	TGCAGTGCCGCCCGCGAATCGATCTCCTACGAGCAGTACTTC	CSAARESISYEQYF
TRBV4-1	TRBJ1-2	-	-	TGCGCCAGCAGCCGACCCAATGGGATAGGTGGGGGCTACACCTTC	CASSRPNGIGGGYTF
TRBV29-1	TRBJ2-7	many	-	TGCAGCGCTAATTTTAACTTCTACGAGCAGTACTTC	CSANFNFYEQYF
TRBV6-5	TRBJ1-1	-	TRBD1	TGTGCCAGCAGTCCAGGACAGGGAGGGCAAGCTTTCTTT	CASSPGQGGQAFF
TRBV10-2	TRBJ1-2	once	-	TGCGCCAGCAGGGAGAACAGACCTAACTATGGCTACACCTTC	CASRENRPNYGYTF
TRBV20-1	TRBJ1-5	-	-	TGCAGTGCTAGAGTCCAGGAGGGTAGCAATCAGCCCCAGCATTTT	CSARVQEGSNQPQHF
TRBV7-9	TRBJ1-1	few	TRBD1	TGTGCCAGCAGCTTAGCATCCCTGACAGGGAGTGTTGAAGCTTTCTTT	CASSLASLTGSVEAFF
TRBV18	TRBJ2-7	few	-	TGTGCCAGCTCTCAGAGCGCAAGTGGCAACGAGCAGTACTTC	CASSQSASGNEQYF
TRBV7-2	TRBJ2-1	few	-	TGTGCCAGCAGCTTAGAGTTTAACCCATTACGGCAGTTCTTC	CASSLEFNPLRQFF
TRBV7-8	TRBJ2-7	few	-	TGTGCCAGCAGCTTAGTCCCGGGAGCGACGAACGAGCAGTACTTC	CASSLVPGATNEQYF
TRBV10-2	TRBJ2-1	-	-	TGCGCCAGCAGTGAGTTTACAGGGAGGCAGCAGTTCTTC	CASSEFTGRQQFF
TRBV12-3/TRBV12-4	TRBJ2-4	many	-	TGTGCCAGCAGTTTAATGGCCAAAAACATTCAGTACTTC	CASSLMAKNIQYF
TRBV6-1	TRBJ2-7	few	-	TGTGCCAGCAGTGAAGTAGCCGGGTACGAGCAGTACTTC	CASSEVAGYEQYF
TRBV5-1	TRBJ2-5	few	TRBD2	TGCGCCAGCAGCTTGCTTGACGGGGGGGCACAAGAGACCCAGTACTTC	CASSLLDGGAQETQYF
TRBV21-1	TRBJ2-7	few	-	TGTGCCAGCAGCAAATTTTGCGGGCAGCCTACCTACGAGCAGTACTTC	CASSKFCGQPTYEQYF
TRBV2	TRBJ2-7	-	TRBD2	TGTGCCAGCAGGCGCGGACTAGGCTACGAGCAGTACTTC	CASRRGLGYEQYF
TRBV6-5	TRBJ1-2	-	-	TGTGCCAGCAGTTACTCGAGGGTTAGAGGGAACCCCTATGGCTGCACCTTC	CASSYSRVRGNPYGCTF
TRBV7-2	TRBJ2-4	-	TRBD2	TGTGCCAGCAGCGGAGCGGGGGTTTGGAGCATTCAGTACTTC	CASSGAGVWSIQYF
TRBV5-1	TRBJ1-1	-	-	TGCGCCAGTAGCTTGGTGGGGACATTTTTGGATTCGAGCACTGAAGCTTTCTTT	CASSLVGTFLDSSTEAFF
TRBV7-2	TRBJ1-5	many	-	TGTGCCAGCAGCTTATACGATCAGCCCCAGCATTTT	CASSLYDQPQHF
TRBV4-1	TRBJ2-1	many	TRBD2	TGCGCCAGCAGCCAAACCGCAGCGGGGGGGTACAATGAGCAGTTCTTC	CASSQTAAGGYNEQFF
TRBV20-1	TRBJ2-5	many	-	TGCAGTGCTAGAGATATGCAGGGACAAGAGACCCAGTACTTC	CSARDMQGQETQYF
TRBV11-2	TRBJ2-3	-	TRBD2	TGTGCCAGCGCTTACCCCGTACCAAATCGGCGGGAGTCGGGAGGTTTCACAGATACGCAGTATTTT	CASAYPVPNRRESGGFTDTQYF
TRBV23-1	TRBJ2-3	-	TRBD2	TGCGCCAGCAGTCAAGCCGGGACTAGCGTTTCCCACTTT	CASSQAGTSVSHF
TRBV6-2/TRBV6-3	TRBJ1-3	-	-	TGTGCCAGCAGTTACTCCTTCGAAGAGGTCAGGGGAAACACCATATATTTT	CASSYSFEEVRGNTIYF
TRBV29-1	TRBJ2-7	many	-	TGCAGCGTTGGAGGGGGGGATAGGGATCCCTACGAGCAGTACTTC	CSVGGGDRDPYEQYF
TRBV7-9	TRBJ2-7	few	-	TGTGCCAGCAGCCCAGGTGTGGCAGGGTGGGACGAGCAGTACTTC	CASSPGVAGWDEQYF